The text below deals with one T cell receptor (beta chain). These data originate in a study of blood T cell repertoires in COVID-19. Study overall: Samples representing acute and convalescent COVID-19 were sourced from the United States, Italy and Spain. T cells, B-cell-depleted T cells, or PBMCs provided the cDNA or gDNA that served as material.

Original data processing: Estimates of nucleated cell counts were drawn from the amplification of reference gene primers. Repertoires were generated with immunoSEQ multiplex PCR, while TCRdb's copy carries only in-frame clones and drops some. V, J and clone size are those of that table, while D and trimming were read from the DNA. The top ten clones hold approximately 12% of a sample with 150,000 to 200,000 clones, about 81% of them seen once. Deletions cut 3 bases from V and 11 bases from J, with 19 bases between. The germline V gene has CDR1 GTSNPN and CDR2 SVGIG (reference sequence). CDR3 length: 13 residues.

The sequencing sample was made of peripheral blood. The TCR was taken from a woman older than 75 with COVID-19, enrolled during active disease. The J gene is TRBJ1-1, the V gene TRBV30, with D perhaps matching TRBD1 (6 bases). CDR3: CAWSPQGPRAAFF. CDR3 nucleotides: TGTGCCTGGAGCCCACAGGGTCCTAGGGCGGCTTTCTTT.